This entry concerns a single T cell receptor (beta chain). Antigen unknown. One end of the junction is discordant with germline, which a read error may explain. This record comes from a study of T cell responses to AZD1222 COVID-19 vaccine. Broader study findings: Only 5 or 6 AZD1222 recipients tested seropositive at baseline. Donors, mostly white British, included more females; clonal diversity was possibly underestimated. Mapped onto spike, vaccine-associated CD4 TCRs spanned it and were dominant at 160-218 and 743-854.

The data were produced by immunoSEQ multiplex PCR, yet TCRdb's version contains in-frame clones alone and is incomplete. The sample carries around 100,000 clones, approximately 83% recorded once. Germline lookup yields CDR1 SSHAT and CDR2 FNYEAQ (reference sequence). CDR3 size: 17 residues. The sequence came from an adult in good health. The V call is TRBV7-7, the J call TRBJ2-2; D tentatively reads TRBD1 or TRBD2 (5 bases each). This specimen consisted of peripheral blood, obtained on day 0 of AZD1222 vaccination. CDR3 protein: CASSPAAGARNTGELFF. CDR3 nucleotide sequence: TGTGCTAGCAGCCCCGCCGCCGGGGCGAGGAACACCGGGGAGCTGTTTTTT.